This TCR beta chain was identified during a study of T cells in Graves' hyperthyroidism and ophthalmopathy. Amplified regions were TCR beta CDR3 sequences from RNA transcripts. An initial round of RT-PCR targeting the TCR CDR3 relied on the HTBI primer set. From the multiplex PCR reads, TCRdb called clonotypes with MiXCR, one entry per CDR3 protein. The sample lists fewer than 900,000 distinct CDR3 sequences; approximately 19% were seen once. Hyperthyroidism in the patients, aged 18 to 65, was newly diagnosed and under 2 months in duration. The sample, blood from the first hyperthyroidism diagnosis, precedes any ophthalmopathy symptoms. V gave up 6 bases and J gave up 4 bases; unmatched junction bases: 17. Germline V gene data show CDR1 as SQVTM and CDR2 as ANQGSEA. This CDR3 region has 16 residues.

The source of this sequence is a woman aged 45-60 years with Graves' hyperthyroidism that later progressed to Graves' ophthalmopathy. V is TRBV29-1 and J is TRBJ1-2; 7 nucleotides line up with TRBD1. Material for sequencing was blood. The CDR3 is CSVTREGQTELYGYTF. The CDR3 nucleotides are TGCAGCGTGACGCGGGAGGGACAGACCGAACTCTATGGCTACACCTTC.